This TCR beta chain was recovered during a study of blood T cell repertoires in COVID-19. Study as a whole: T cells, B-cell-depleted T cells, or PBMCs supplied cDNA or gDNA.

V gave up 1 base and J gave up 4 bases, with 12 bases separating them. The CDR3 has 15 residues. Germline assignment: CDR1 SGHTA and CDR2 FQGNSA. Original data processing: From reference gene primer amplification, estimates of nucleated cell counts were derived. The data were produced by immunoSEQ multiplex PCR, yet TCRdb's version contains in-frame clones alone and is incomplete. D and trimming were read from the DNA, whereas the V and J calls and clone size are those reported in that table. The sample includes approximately 53,000 clones, 70% to 90% of them seen just once. J is TRBJ2-3 and V is TRBV7-2; possible D gene TRBD2, 6 bases. Source material: peripheral blood. The sequence was obtained from a human donor in a cohort sampled during active COVID-19. CDR3 amino acids: CASSLVGGTADTQYF. The CDR3 nucleotides read TGTGCCAGCAGCTTAGTGGGAGGTACCGCAGATACGCAGTATTTT.